This record looks at one T cell receptor (beta chain) sequence and its context. Its antigen remains undetermined. Base qualities were left out, and no much larger clone turns up one base away. The immunoSEQ Assay, a bias-controlled multiplex PCR, was used to amplify TCRbeta CDR3 regions from genomic DNA. Per the source publication's procedure: Within the assay, amplification of reference gene primers was used to estimate how many nucleated cells each sample contained. To quantify the absolute abundance of each unique TCRbeta CDR3 rearrangement, sequence reads were collapsed and filtered. Productive Simpson clonality was computed per sample as the square root of Simpson's diversity index over productive rearrangements. This is the immuneACCESS table as TCRdb keeps it, with only in-frame sequences that have V and J called. A part of the clones is gone; compared with another copy, unresolved V genes explain less than half, and the rest is unexplained. D and trimming were read from the DNA, whereas the V and J calls and clone size are those reported in that table. This sample has about 87,000 clones in its table, and about nine tenths of those were observed once. Around 4.5% of the sample is held by the ten biggest clonotypes.

The source of the sample is a study of blood T cell repertoires in COVID-19 (TCRdb year 2020). About the study as a whole: Samples from collaborators originated in the United States, Italy and Spain and spanned both the acute and convalescent phases of COVID-19. The material from the prospective study consisted of cDNA or gDNA derived from T cells, B-cell-depleted T cells, or PBMCs. Deeply sampled blood TCRbeta repertoires from subjects exposed to, actively infected with, or recovered from COVID-19 were included in the dataset. The repertoires were released in a freely available public database intended as a resource for research on the immune response to SARS-CoV-2. Samples came from the ongoing ImmuneRACE study (first 160 participants) plus 1,254 subjects from 6 global collaborators. Nearly every sample came with metadata listing a de-identified subject ID, COVID-19 status, age in years and sex. Where available, HLA class I and class II types were taken from metadata supplied by the sample provider and were not determined by assay-based typing.

The paper's findings and limits, for the study overall: How much clinical and demographic metadata was included differed by source and by participant, and the metadata was provided uncurated.

Reading the germline V gene gives CDR1 SNHLY and CDR2 FYNNEI. The CDR3 has 17 amino acids, counting the end cysteine and phenylalanine. The retained sequence is limited to the CDR3, 51 bases, with the frame set at the first base. V loses 5 bases at its end and J loses 5 bases; junction bases beyond the gene matches: 12. Collaborating institutions collected whole blood in K2EDTA tubes following their own protocols. For TCRbeta analysis, collaborator samples were shipped as frozen whole blood, as isolated PBMCs, or as DNA extracted from either sample type. The sequence derives from a woman older than 75 with acute or convalescent COVID-19. The sequencing sample was made of peripheral blood. This chain is built from TRBV2 and TRBJ1-4; 9 junctional bases match TRBD1. The CDR3 protein: CASSSGQGRVENEKLFF. The bases read TGTGCCAGCAGTTCGGGACAGGGAAGGGTTGAAAATGAAAAACTGTTTTTT.